Reported below is one T cell receptor (beta chain). The antigen is unknown. This sample is drawn from a study of cytomegalovirus exposure and HLA in healthy donors. Study-level results: One variant, a missense change in DCLRE1C, was linked in a later analysis to TCR beta V- and J-gene trimming.

The PCR had 60 Vbeta and 13 Jbeta primers. Generated by immunoSEQ multiplex PCR, the TCRdb table keeps only in-frame clones and is missing some. This repertoire shows 100,000 to 150,000 clones, about 8% found once; its top ten account for approximately 6%. CDR3 length: 13 residues. Trimming stripped 2 bases from V and 3 bases from J, with 9 bases between. Germline-derived CDR1 and CDR2 are SGHRS and YFSETQ. This clonotype originated in a woman between 40 and 50 years old in good health and CMV-seropositive. V gene TRBV5-1 combines with J gene TRBJ2-7; the D gene is possibly TRBD2 (5 bases). The sample consisted of PBMCs. The CDR3 loop is CASSFSAGYEQYF. The DNA of the CDR3 is TGCGCCAGCAGCTTCTCGGCGGGCTACGAGCAGTACTTC.